Presented here are 29 T cell receptor beta chains from one specimen sequenced in a study of blood T cell repertoires in COVID-19. Using immunoSEQ multiplex PCR, the repertoire was profiled, and TCRdb retains in-frame clones only, with some absent. Of roughly 250,000 clones in the sample, 70% to 90% are singletons; the top ten hold around 1.8%. The specimen sequenced was PBMCs or T cells enriched from blood (not recorded which). The source of these receptors is a woman aged 45 to 65 who had recovered from COVID-19.

The chain combines TRBV28 with TRBJ1-5, with 8 bases matching TRBD1. With V trimmed by 6 bases and J by 6 bases, 4 bases remained unmatched. CDR1 and CDR2 from the germline V gene are MDHEN and SYDVKM. CDR3 length: 13 residues. As DNA, the CDR3 is TGTGCCAGCAGGCCACAGGGGGGTCAGCCCCAGCATTTT. It translates to CASRPQGGQPQHF.

J is TRBJ2-3 and V is TRBV24-1; a possible D gene is TRBD1 (5 bases). The CDR3 totals 17 residues. Germline V gene sequence: CDR1 KGHDR, CDR2 SFDVKD. The V gene lost 3 bases and the J gene lost 6 bases, with 21 bases spanning the gap. CDR3 sequence: CATSDPALESGSDTQYF. The CDR3 nucleotides read TGTGCCACCAGTGATCCCGCGCTGGAGTCAGGGTCCGATACGCAGTATTTT.

The chain is built from TRBV4-1 and TRBJ2-1; D is possibly TRBD2 (7 bases). CDR3 size: 15 residues. The V gene lost 3 bases and the J gene lost 5 bases, with 14 bases spanning the gap. Germline lookup yields CDR1 MGHRA and CDR2 YSYEKL. The CDR3 DNA is TGCGCCAGCAGCCACCTGGGGGGGCAGGACAATGAGCAGTTCTTC. This encodes CASSHLGGQDNEQFF.

The chain combines TRBV28 with TRBJ2-7; possible D gene TRBD1, 6 bases. The CDR3 extends over 14 amino acids. Germline assignment: CDR1 MDHEN and CDR2 SYDVKM. V shed 6 bases and J shed 4 bases, with 16 bases lying between them. In DNA form, the CDR3 reads TGTGCCAGCAGCCCGGGGACACAGGCTTACGAGCAGTACTTC. The encoded protein is CASSPGTQAYEQYF.

V usage is TRBV29-1 and J usage is TRBJ2-3, with 9 bases that match TRBD1. Trimming removed 6 bases from V and 4 bases from J; junction bases left unmatched: 5. The CDR3 contains 13 residues. CDR1 and CDR2 (germline): SQVTM, ANQGSEA. For the CDR3, the DNA is TGCAGCGTCTTGGGACAGGGCGCAGATACGCAGTATTTT. Translating gives CSVLGQGADTQYF.

The chain couples TRBV11-2 to TRBJ2-7, with D unresolved. Trimming took 3 bases from V and 2 from J, leaving 8 bases between them. There are 13 residues in the CDR3. Germline V CDR1 and CDR2: SGHAT, FQNNGV. The CDR3 spells CASSFALTYEQYF. The CDR3 DNA is TGTGCCAGCAGCTTTGCGCTCACCTACGAGCAGTACTTC.

This clone showed up just once. Here the CDR3 reads CASSLQGIGSEAFF. CDR3 coding DNA: TGTGCCAGCAGCCTTCAGGGGATTGGTTCTGAAGCTTTCTTT. J is TRBJ1-1 and V is TRBV6-9, with a tentative D call TRBD1 (6 bases). This CDR3 contains 14 residues. CDR1 is MNHGY, CDR2 SVAAGI, per germline. Trimming removed 6 bases at V and 6 bases at J, with 17 bases between.

A few counts support this clone. V and J are TRBV18 and TRBJ2-2; possibly TRBD1 for D (5 bases). The CDR3 is made up of 13 amino acids. Trimming removed 2 bases at V and 7 bases at J, with 8 bases between. Germline CDR1 KGHSH, CDR2 LQKENI. In nucleotides, the CDR3 is TGTGCCAGCTCACCAAAAGGGGACGGGGAGCTGTTTTTT. It specifies CASSPKGDGELFF. Using reference TRBV18 and TRBJ2-2 for the parts outside the CDR3, the full variable domain is NAGVMQNPRHLVRRRGQEARLRCSPMKGHSHVYWYRQLPEEGLKFMVYLQKENIIDESGMPKERFSAEFPKEGPSILRIQQVVRGDSAAYFCASSPKGDGELFFGEGSRLTVL.

This chain connects TRBV6-4 to TRBJ2-1, with D possibly TRBD2 on 6 matching bases. V lost 5 bases to trimming and J lost 5 bases, with 13 bases between them. The CDR3 runs 14 residues. The germline V gene has CDR1 MRHNA and CDR2 SNTAGT. CDR3 loop: CASSRRGSNNEQFF. In DNA, the CDR3 is TGTGCCAGCAGTCGTCGGGGGAGCAACAATGAGCAGTTCTTC.

This chain joins TRBV7-9 and TRBJ2-1; D not certain. Germline CDR1 and CDR2: SEHNR and FQNEAQ (reference sequence). The V gene lost 5 bases and the J gene lost 4 bases, with 9 bases spanning the gap. This CDR3 contains 13 residues. CDR3 in amino acids: CASSLTEYNEQFF. The DNA of the CDR3 is TGTGCCAGCAGCCTCACTGAGTACAATGAGCAGTTCTTC.

The gene calls are TRBV4-2 and TRBJ2-5, with 7 nucleotides matching TRBD2. The V gene's germline CDR1 is LGHNA and CDR2 YNFKEQ. The CDR3 consists of 15 residues. Unmatched junction bases numbered 9, after V lost 4 bases and J lost 4 bases. CDR3 protein: CASSLTRREAETQYF. The CDR3 DNA is TGTGCCAGCAGCCTTACCCGACGGGAGGCAGAGACCCAGTACTTC.

The rearrangement uses TRBV9 and TRBJ2-1; tentatively, D is TRBD1 (8 bases). CDR1 and CDR2 from the germline V gene are SGDLS and YYNGEE. The CDR3 is made up of 16 amino acids. V was trimmed by 0 bases and J by 6 bases, leaving 16 bases between them. Here the CDR3 reads CASSVATGGLTNEQFF. The DNA for the CDR3 is TGTGCCAGCAGCGTAGCTACAGGGGGACTAACCAATGAGCAGTTCTTC.

This rearrangement joins TRBV5-1 to TRBJ2-5; TRBD2 matches 9 bases. Germline CDR1 and CDR2: SGHRS and YFSETQ. Trimming removed 7 bases from V and 2 bases from J; junction bases left unmatched: 9. CDR3 length: 15 amino acids. CDR3 amino acids: CASFSGLAGQETQYF. CDR3 DNA: TGCGCCAGCTTTTCTGGTCTAGCGGGGCAAGAGACCCAGTACTTC.

The chain has TRBV2 and TRBJ1-4; TRBD1 matches at 9 bases. The CDR3 length is 14 residues. Germline trimming cut 6 bases from V and 7 bases from J; bases unmatched to any gene: 6. The V gene's germline CDR1 is SNHLY and CDR2 FYNNEI. The CDR3 nucleotides are TGTGCCAGCAGAACAGGGGGCAAAAGTGAAAAACTGTTTTTT. Its translation is CASRTGGKSEKLFF.

This sequence joins TRBV10-3 and TRBJ1-3, with TRBD1 identical over 10 bases. The length of the CDR3 is 14 residues. V lost 6 bases to trimming and J lost 4 bases; unmatched junction nucleotides: 3. Looked up from germline, CDR1 is ENHRY and CDR2 is SYGVKD. CDR3 residues: CAIRGQGPGNTIYF. The CDR3 nucleotides read TGTGCCATCAGGGGACAGGGGCCCGGAAACACCATATATTTT.

The CDR3 region has the DNA TGTGCCACCGGGACTAGCGGAGACAATGAGCAGTTCTTC. Protein sequence: CATGTSGDNEQFF. The V call is TRBV24-1, the J call TRBJ2-1, with 11 positions matching TRBD2. The CDR3 has 13 residues. CDR1 and CDR2 from the germline V gene are KGHDR and SFDVKD. Germline trimming cut 9 bases from V and 5 bases from J; bases unmatched to any gene: 2.

The chain recombines TRBV28 with TRBJ2-1, with 10 bases that match TRBD2. V lost 8 bases, J lost 4 bases, and 5 bases stayed unmatched. This CDR3 is 14 amino acids long. Germline V gene sequence: CDR1 MDHEN, CDR2 SYDVKM. CDR3 loop: CASRTSGHYNEQFF. The CDR3 DNA sequence: TGTGCCAGCCGGACTAGCGGACATTACAATGAGCAGTTCTTC.

V is TRBV5-4 and J is TRBJ2-2; the match to TRBD1 covers 7 bases. The CDR3 is made up of 14 amino acids. Germline lookup yields CDR1 SGHNT and CDR2 YYREEE (reference sequence). The trim removed 0 bases at V and 6 bases at J, leaving 2 bases unmatched. The chain's CDR3 is CASSLDQGAGELFF. The CDR3 DNA follows: TGTGCCAGCAGCTTGGATCAGGGGGCCGGGGAGCTGTTTTTT.

The rearrangement joins TRBV20-1 to TRBJ2-5; D is uncertain. The V gene lost 3 bases and the J gene lost 7 bases, with 9 bases spanning the gap. This CDR3 comprises 11 residues. Germline CDR1 DFQATT, CDR2 SNEGSKA (reference sequence). CDR3 sequence: CSASPLGTQYF. The DNA of the CDR3 is TGCAGTGCTAGCCCACTCGGGACCCAGTACTTC.

The rearrangement links TRBV11-3 to TRBJ2-7; 10 bases align to TRBD2. Germline CDR1 SGHNT, CDR2 YENEEA. This CDR3 comprises 15 residues. V dropped 3 bases and J dropped 2; count of bases not matched to a gene: 4. Here the CDR3 reads CASSFTSGATYEQYF. DNA for the CDR3: TGTGCCAGCAGCTTTACTAGCGGGGCAACCTACGAGCAGTACTTC.

The rearrangement joins TRBV27 to TRBJ2-7; 7 bases line up with TRBD1. Germline V gene sequence: CDR1 MNHEY, CDR2 SMNVEV (reference sequence). V dropped 6 bases and J dropped 0; count of bases not matched to a gene: 11. The CDR3 sequence is 16 residues long. This CDR3 reads CASSHQGDTPSYEQYF. CDR3 nucleotides: TGTGCCAGCAGCCACCAGGGGGACACCCCCTCCTACGAGCAGTACTTC.

V is TRBV5-4 and J is TRBJ1-1; D gene unclear. CDR1 and CDR2 (germline): SGHNT, YYREEE (reference sequence). This CDR3 is built from 13 residues. V was trimmed by 1 base and J by 1 base, leaving 5 bases between them. CDR3 amino acids: CASSLFQNTEAFF. The DNA of the CDR3 is TGTGCCAGCAGCTTGTTTCAGAACACTGAAGCTTTCTTT.

This clone was observed once. The chain links TRBV28 to TRBJ1-2; no clear D. V was shortened by 3 bases and J by 0 bases, with 5 bases between the two germline ends. The germline CDR1 and CDR2 sequences are MDHEN and SYDVKM. CDR3 length equals 13 residues. For the CDR3, the DNA is TGTGCCAGCAGTTTCGGGACTAACTATGGCTACACCTTC. Translating gives CASSFGTNYGYTF.

The chain is built from TRBV7-3 and TRBJ2-1; tentative D call: TRBD2 (6 bases). The V gene's germline CDR1 is SGHTA and CDR2 FQGTGA. Between the trimmed V and J ends, which lost 5 bases and 3 bases, there was a span of 14 bases. CDR3 length: 15 residues. In nucleotides, the CDR3 is TGTGCCAGCAGCCGTGGGTTTAGCGGCTACAATGAGCAGTTCTTC. This translates into CASSRGFSGYNEQFF.

The CDR3 DNA reads TGCGCCAGCAGCTTGGATGGGTGGGAAGCCGGGACTAGCGGCCTCAATGAGCAGTTCTTC. This sequence encodes CASSLDGWEAGTSGLNEQFF. V usage is TRBV5-1 and J usage is TRBJ2-1, with 11 bases identical to TRBD2. Germline lookup yields CDR1 SGHRS and CDR2 YFSETQ. There are 20 residues in the CDR3. The V and J ends lost 0 bases and 6 bases, in that order; junction bases with no gene match: 17.

The chain uses TRBV10-3 and TRBJ2-7; possibly TRBD2 for D (5 bases). Germline V gives CDR1 ENHRY, CDR2 SYGVKD. This CDR3 spans 13 amino acids. Trimming pared 6 bases from V and 3 bases from J, leaving 12 bases between. CDR3 coding DNA: TGTGCCATCAGAGTCGGACTGGACTACGAGCAGTACTTC. This encodes CAIRVGLDYEQYF.

This clone was observed a few times. This chain uses TRBV28 with TRBJ2-4, with 13 bases that match TRBD2. The trim removed 3 bases at V and 7 bases at J, leaving 9 bases unmatched. This CDR3 comprises 17 residues. Germline CDR1 and CDR2: MDHEN and SYDVKM. Here the CDR3 reads CASSFLGLAGEWNIQYF. CDR3 nucleotides: TGTGCCAGCAGTTTCCTTGGACTAGCGGGAGAGTGGAACATTCAGTACTTC.

The chain employs TRBV19 and TRBJ1-6; perhaps TRBD1 as D (6 bases). V lost 8 bases, J lost 0 bases, and 8 bases lay in between. CDR3 length: 14 residues. CDR1 is LNHDA and CDR2 is SQIVND in the germline V gene (reference sequence). The CDR3 reads CASGQNSYNSPLHF. The CDR3 nucleotides are TGTGCCAGTGGACAGAACTCCTATAATTCACCCCTCCACTTT.

The chain recombines TRBV7-2 with TRBJ2-1, with TRBD2 as a possible D gene (5 bases). In germline, CDR1 is SGHTA, CDR2 FQGNSA. The CDR3 spans 14 residues. V was shortened by 5 bases and J by 8 bases, with 16 bases between the two germline ends. CDR3 bases: TGTGCCAGCAGCCCACTGGTGGGAGTCCATGAGCAGTTCTTC. Translating gives CASSPLVGVHEQFF.